This T cell receptor (beta chain) was found in a study of blood T cell repertoires in COVID-19. Study as a whole: The analysed material was cDNA or gDNA that came from T cells, B-cell-depleted T cells, or PBMCs.

Clones were sequenced by immunoSEQ multiplex PCR, and TCRdb holds only the in-frame ones, with some missing. The table records around 330,000 clones, 70% to 90% of them present only once. This CDR3 spans 13 amino acids. With 6 bases clipped from V and 4 bases from J, the junction kept 3 bases outside the gene matches. Germline CDR1 is MNHEY and CDR2 is SVGEGT. This receptor was taken from a woman younger than 45 with COVID-19, enrolled during active disease. V and J are TRBV6-2 or TRBV6-3 and TRBJ2-1; 7 nucleotides match TRBD1. Sequencing input: peripheral blood. The CDR3 coding sequence is TGTGCCAGCAGCCTGACAGGGTACAATGAGCAGTTCTTC. Its protein is CASSLTGYNEQFF.